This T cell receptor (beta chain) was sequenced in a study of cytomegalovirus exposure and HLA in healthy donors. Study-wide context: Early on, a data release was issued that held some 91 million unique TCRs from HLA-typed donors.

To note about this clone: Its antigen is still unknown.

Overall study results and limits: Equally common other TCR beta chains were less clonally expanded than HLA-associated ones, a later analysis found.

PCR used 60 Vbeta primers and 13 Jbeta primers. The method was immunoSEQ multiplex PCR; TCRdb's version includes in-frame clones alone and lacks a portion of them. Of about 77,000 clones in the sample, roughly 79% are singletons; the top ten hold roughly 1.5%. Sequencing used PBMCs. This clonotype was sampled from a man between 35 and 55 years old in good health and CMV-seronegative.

The CDR3: CASSKVWDRGQNTGELFF. Here the CDR3 DNA reads TGTGCCAGCAGCAAAGTATGGGACAGGGGTCAAAACACCGGGGAGCTGTTTTTT. This chain connects TRBV21-1 to TRBJ2-2; the table's D call TRBD1 went unverified against the DNA. TRBV21-1 is flagged as a pseudogene. This CDR3 has 18 residues.